These T cell receptor beta chains were read from a single sample in a study of control samples from healthy donors and cancer patients. Assay used: immunoSEQ multiplex PCR; TCRdb lists only in-frame clones, some missing. The sample records some 140,000 clones, 80% to 95% being singletons. The sequenced sample consisted of blood. These receptors all come from a man under 40 in good health. The CDR3 runs from the conserved cysteine through the conserved F or W. D genes are given only for firm matches. Clone size appears in some rows only: once, few, many, or a class for an expanded clone.

v_gene,d_gene,abundance,j_gene,CDR3aa,CDR3nt
TRBV19,NA,NA,TRBJ2-5,CASSIDGAGDQETQYF,TGTGCCAGTAGTATAGATGGGGCAGGGGACCAAGAGACCCAGTACTTC
TRBV9,TRBD1,NA,TRBJ1-2,CASSPSDRGSYGYTF,TGTGCCAGCAGCCCCAGCGACAGGGGGTCTTATGGCTACACCTTC
TRBV28,TRBD2,NA,TRBJ2-7,CASSAPSGRRYEQYF,TGTGCCAGCAGTGCCCCCAGCGGGAGGCGGTACGAGCAGTACTTC
TRBV10-3,TRBD2,NA,TRBJ2-7,CAISESTSGRYEQYF,TGTGCCATCAGTGAGTCGACTAGCGGGAGATACGAGCAGTACTTC
TRBV5-4,NA,NA,TRBJ1-1,CASSLVPRRGNTEAFF,TGTGCCAGCAGCTTGGTTCCCCGCAGGGGCAACACTGAAGCTTTCTTT
TRBV5-6,TRBD1,NA,TRBJ2-5,CASSRLQGAGETQYF,TGTGCCAGCAGCCGGTTACAGGGGGCCGGAGAGACCCAGTACTTC
TRBV27,TRBD1,NA,TRBJ1-2,CASSLSGQDHAVYGYTF,TGTGCCAGCAGTTTATCGGGACAGGATCACGCCGTCTATGGCTACACCTTC
TRBV7-2,NA,NA,TRBJ1-2,CASSPKAGAYGYTF,TGTGCCAGCAGCCCGAAAGCGGGGGCGTATGGCTACACCTTC
TRBV3-1/TRBV3-2,NA,NA,TRBJ1-2,CARTHLYGYTF,TGTGCCAGAACCCACCTCTATGGCTACACCTTC
TRBV6-5,NA,once,TRBJ2-7,CASRGLPPTYEQYF,TGTGCCAGCAGAGGACTACCGCCAACCTACGAGCAGTACTTC
TRBV5-1,TRBD1,NA,TRBJ2-6,CASSTTGVGANVLTF,TGCGCCAGCAGCACGACAGGGGTGGGGGCCAACGTCCTGACTTTC